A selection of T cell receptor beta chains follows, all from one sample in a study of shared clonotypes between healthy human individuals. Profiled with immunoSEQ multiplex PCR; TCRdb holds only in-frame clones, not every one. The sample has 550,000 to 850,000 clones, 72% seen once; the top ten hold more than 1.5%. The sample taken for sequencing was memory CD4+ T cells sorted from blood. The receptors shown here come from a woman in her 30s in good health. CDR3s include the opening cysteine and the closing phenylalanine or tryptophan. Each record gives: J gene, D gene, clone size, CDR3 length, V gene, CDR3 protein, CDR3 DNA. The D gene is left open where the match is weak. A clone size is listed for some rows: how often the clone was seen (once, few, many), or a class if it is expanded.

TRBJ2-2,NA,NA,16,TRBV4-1,CASSDRSRGDTGELFF,TGCGCCAGCAGCGACCGATCCAGGGGAGACACCGGGGAGCTGTTTTTT
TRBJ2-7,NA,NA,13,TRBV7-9,CASSSWTAYEQYF,TGTGCCAGCAGCTCTTGGACTGCCTACGAGCAGTACTTC
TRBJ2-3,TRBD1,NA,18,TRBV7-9,CASSRIVQGLRGTDTQYF,TGTGCCAGCAGCCGTATAGTACAGGGGTTAAGAGGCACAGATACGCAGTATTTT
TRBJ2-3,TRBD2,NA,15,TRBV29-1,CSATRLAGSTDTQYF,TGCAGCGCCACGCGTCTAGCGGGAAGCACAGATACGCAGTATTTT
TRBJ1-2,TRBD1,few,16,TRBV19,CASSIGGTGINYGYTF,TGTGCCAGTAGTATAGGAGGGACAGGTATTAACTATGGCTACACCTTC
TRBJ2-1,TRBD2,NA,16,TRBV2,CASRTSGSTIGGEQFF,TGTGCCAGCAGGACTAGCGGGAGCACTATAGGCGGTGAGCAGTTCTTC
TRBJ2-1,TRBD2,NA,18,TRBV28,CASSSYPSTSGITWEQFF,TGTGCCAGCAGTTCCTACCCCTCCACTAGCGGGATCACCTGGGAGCAGTTCTTC
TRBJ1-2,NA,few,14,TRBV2,CASSPTDRPGGYTF,TGTGCCAGCAGCCCTACGGACCGGCCCGGGGGCTACACCTTC
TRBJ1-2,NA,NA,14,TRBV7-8,CASSPNRLTDGYTF,TGTGCCAGCAGCCCCAATCGACTGACGGATGGCTACACCTTC
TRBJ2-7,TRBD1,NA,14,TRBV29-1,CSVGRGTASNEQYF,TGCAGCGTGGGGCGAGGGACAGCCTCTAACGAGCAGTACTTC
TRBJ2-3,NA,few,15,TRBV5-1,CASRQADLSTDTQYF,TGCGCCAGCAGACAGGCGGATCTTAGCACAGATACGCAGTATTTT
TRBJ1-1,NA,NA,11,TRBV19,CASRNGGAYSF,TGTGCCAGTAGAAATGGGGGCGCCTATAGCTTT
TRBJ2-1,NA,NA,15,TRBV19,CASSSPSGPYNEQFF,TGTGCCAGTAGTAGTCCCAGCGGCCCCTACAATGAGCAGTTCTTC
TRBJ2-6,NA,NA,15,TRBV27,CASSSTDSGANVLTF,TGTGCCAGCAGTTCGACAGACTCTGGGGCCAACGTCCTGACTTTC
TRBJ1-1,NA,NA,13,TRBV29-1,CSVSPMEGTEAFF,TGCAGCGTTTCCCCGATGGAGGGGACTGAAGCTTTCTTT
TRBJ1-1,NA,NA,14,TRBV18,CASSPTLGDTEAFF,TGTGCCAGCTCACCCACTCTGGGAGACACTGAAGCTTTCTTT
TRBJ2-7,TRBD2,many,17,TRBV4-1,CASSQVDLGLATYEQYF,TGCGCCAGCAGCCAAGTAGATTTGGGACTAGCCACCTACGAGCAGTACTTC
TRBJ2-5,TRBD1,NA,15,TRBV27,CASRGPGTGQETQYF,TGTGCCAGCAGGGGGCCCGGGACAGGGCAAGAGACCCAGTACTTC
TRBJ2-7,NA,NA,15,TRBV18,CASSPRPVEAYEQYF,TGTGCCAGCTCACCCCGACCGGTAGAGGCCTACGAGCAGTACTTC
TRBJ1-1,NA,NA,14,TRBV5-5,CASSLAGTNTEAFF,TGTGCCAGCAGCTTGGCGGGGACGAACACTGAAGCTTTCTTT
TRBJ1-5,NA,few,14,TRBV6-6,CASSYPGGDQPQHF,TGTGCCAGCAGTTACCCGGGAGGAGATCAGCCCCAGCATTTT
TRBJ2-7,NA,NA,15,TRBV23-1,CASSPPDQTCHEQYF,TGCGCCAGCAGCCCACCGGACCAAACCTGCCACGAGCAGTACTTC
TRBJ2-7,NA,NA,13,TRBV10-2,CASSPLRTYEQYF,TGCGCCAGCTCACCGCTTCGAACCTACGAGCAGTACTTC
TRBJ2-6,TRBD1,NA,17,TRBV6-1,CASSVQQGVGGANVLTF,TGTGCCAGCAGTGTACAGCAGGGGGTCGGGGGGGCCAACGTCCTGACTTTC
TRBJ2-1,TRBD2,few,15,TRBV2,CASSSGLAGVDEQFF,TGTGCCAGCAGTTCGGGACTAGCGGGAGTGGACGAGCAGTTCTTC
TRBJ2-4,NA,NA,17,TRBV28,CASSPGEADFTKNIQYF,TGTGCCAGCAGTCCCGGAGAGGCAGACTTTACCAAAAACATTCAGTACTTC
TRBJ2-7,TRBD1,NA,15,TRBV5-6,CASSLGWTGDYEQYF,TGTGCCAGCAGCTTGGGCTGGACAGGGGACTACGAGCAGTACTTC
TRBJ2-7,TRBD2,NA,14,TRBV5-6,CASSSVRERYEQYF,TGTGCCAGCAGCTCGGTGCGGGAGAGGTACGAGCAGTACTTC
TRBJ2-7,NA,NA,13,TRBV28,CASRRQSSYEQYF,TGTGCCAGCAGAAGACAGTCCTCCTACGAGCAGTACTTC
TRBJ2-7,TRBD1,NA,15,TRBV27,CASRIDRGQAYEQYF,TGTGCCAGCAGAATCGACAGGGGGCAAGCCTACGAGCAGTACTTC
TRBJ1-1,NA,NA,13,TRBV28,CASRPPGVSEAFF,TGTGCCAGCAGACCCCCCGGGGTTTCGGAAGCTTTCTTT
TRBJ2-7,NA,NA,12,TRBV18,CASSPKSSEQYF,TGTGCCAGCTCACCAAAGAGCAGCGAGCAGTACTTC
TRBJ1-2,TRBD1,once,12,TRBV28,CASSRQGGGYTF,TGTGCCTCCTCCCGACAGGGGGGAGGCTACACCTTC